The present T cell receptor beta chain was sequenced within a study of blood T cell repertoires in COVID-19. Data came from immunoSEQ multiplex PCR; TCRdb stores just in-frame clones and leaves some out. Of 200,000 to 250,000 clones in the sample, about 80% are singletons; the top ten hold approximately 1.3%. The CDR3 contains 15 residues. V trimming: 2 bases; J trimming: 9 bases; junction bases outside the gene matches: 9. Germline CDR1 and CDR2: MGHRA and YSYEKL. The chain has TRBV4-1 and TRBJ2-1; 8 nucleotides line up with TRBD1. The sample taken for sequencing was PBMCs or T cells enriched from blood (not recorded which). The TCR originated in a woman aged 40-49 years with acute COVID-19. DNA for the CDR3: TGCGCCAGCAGCCAAATTGGCAGGGGGCGGGGTGAGCAGTTCTTC. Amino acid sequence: CASSQIGRGRGEQFF.